A single sample is the source of the 24 T cell receptor beta chains below, sequenced in a study of cytomegalovirus exposure and HLA in healthy donors. PCR primers comprised 60 Vbeta and 13 Jbeta primers. Generated by immunoSEQ multiplex PCR, the TCRdb table keeps only in-frame clones and is missing some. The sample lists 100,000 to 150,000 clones; roughly 76% were seen once. The sequenced sample was PBMCs. The receptors derive from a woman between 45 and 65 years old in good health and CMV-seronegative.

In this sample, this clone turned up a few times. V gene TRBV6-6 combines with J gene TRBJ1-1; 9 positions match TRBD1. The CDR3 is made up of 14 amino acids. Germline lookup yields CDR1 MNHNY and CDR2 SVGAGI (reference sequence). Trimming cost V 7 bases and J 1 base; bases outside gene matches: 4. CDR3 loop: CASTADRGNTEAFF. Written as DNA, the CDR3 is TGTGCCAGCACTGCGGACAGGGGGAACACTGAAGCTTTCTTT.

The chain recombines TRBV2 with TRBJ1-2, with TRBD1 identical over 12 bases. The junction had 3 bases not matched to a gene; V was cut back by 6 bases and J by 4 bases. CDR1 and CDR2 from the germline V gene are SNHLY and FYNNEI. The CDR3 is made up of 14 amino acids. CDR3 region: CASSGTGGGYGYTF. The CDR3 bases are TGTGCCAGCAGCGGGACAGGGGGCGGCTATGGCTACACCTTC. Drawing the rest from reference TRBV2 and TRBJ1-2, the complete variable domain is EPEVTQTPSHQVTQMGQEVILRCVPISNHLYFYWYRQILGQKVEFLVSFYNNEISEKSEIFDDQFSVERPDGSNFTLKIRSTKLEDSAMYFCASSGTGGGYGYTFGSGTRLTVV.

Regarding this clone: Its ends do not fully match the called genes, so a read error is possible. The rearrangement links TRBV7-9 to TRBJ2-7; TRBD2 might be the D (5 bases). Germline V gives CDR1 SEHNR, CDR2 FQNEAQ (reference sequence). The CDR3 has 12 amino acids. CDR3 nucleotides: TGTTCCAGCAGCTTACGCGAGGGCGAGCAGTACTTC. Translating gives CSSSLREGEQYF.

This chain uses TRBV11-3 with TRBJ2-5, with TRBD2 as a possible D gene (7 bases). Germline CDR1 SGHNT, CDR2 YENEEA. Deletions cut 5 bases from V and 4 bases from J, with 14 bases between. CDR3 length: 14 residues. The chain's CDR3 is CASSRGGGGETQYF. The CDR3 DNA reads as TGTGCCAGCAGCCGAGGGGGAGGGGGAGAGACCCAGTACTTC.

The chain couples TRBV14 to TRBJ2-5; a weak D match, TRBD2 (6 bases). Near its end, the DNA agrees better with TRBJ2-7, so the J call may be wrong. Germline V gene lookup returns CDR1 SGHDN and CDR2 FVKESK. The CDR3 contains 15 residues. The CDR3 loop is CASSQGRGANYEQYF. The CDR3 nucleotides read TGTGCCAGCAGCCAAGGCCGCGGGGCTAACTACGAGCAGTACTTC.

A note on this clone: The junction does not match germline at one end; this may be a read error. This sequence joins TRBV7-9 and TRBJ2-1; D perhaps matches TRBD2 (5 bases). Per the germline V gene, CDR1 is SEHNR and CDR2 is FQNEAQ (reference sequence). The CDR3 has 14 amino acids. CDR3 nucleotide sequence: TGTTCCAGCAGCTTACTCGTCGGGGAGTTTGAGCAGTTCTTC. Its translation: CSSSLLVGEFEQFF.

The V call is TRBV5-6, the J call TRBJ2-7; D is uncertain. V shed 1 base and J shed 2 bases, with 13 bases lying between them. The CDR3 has 15 residues. Germline CDR1 is SGHDT and CDR2 is YYEEEE. The CDR3 DNA follows: TGTGCCAGCAGCTTGTCAGCAGACATTCCCTACGAGCAGTACTTC. Residues: CASSLSADIPYEQYF.

The chain couples TRBV18 to TRBJ1-1, with 9 bases lining up with TRBD1. The trim removed 3 bases at V and 4 bases at J, leaving 6 bases unmatched. This CDR3 contains 15 residues. The V gene's germline CDR1 is KGHSH and CDR2 LQKENI. In DNA, the CDR3 is TGTGCCAGCTCACCTCCGGGACAGGGATTCACTGAAGCTTTCTTT. It yields the protein CASSPPGQGFTEAFF.

This clone appeared a few times. The chain employs TRBV11-2 and TRBJ2-3, with D possibly being TRBD2 (6 bases). Germline loops: CDR1 SGHAT, CDR2 FQNNGV. The CDR3 runs 15 residues. Trimming shortened V by 5 bases and J by 2 bases, and 14 bases separated the two germline ends. The CDR3 DNA is TGTGCCAGCAGCGCCCTGGGACTTATCACAGATACGCAGTATTTT. It yields the protein CASSALGLITDTQYF.

This clone was found once. V usage is TRBV5-6 and J usage is TRBJ2-2, with a possible D match to TRBD2 (5 bases). Per germline, CDR1 SGHDT and CDR2 YYEEEE. CDR3 length equals 17 residues. V lost 0 bases and J lost 2, with 14 bases in between. CDR3 amino acids: CASSLVSGRANTGELFF. The CDR3 DNA follows: TGTGCCAGCAGCTTGGTGTCCGGGCGGGCTAACACCGGGGAGCTGTTTTTT.

The chain joins TRBV11-2 to TRBJ2-7; D unresolved. V was clipped by 4 bases and J by 4 bases, with 5 bases between them. Germline CDR1 and CDR2: SGHAT and FQNNGV. The CDR3 totals 11 residues. The CDR3 sequence: CASSSEYEQYF. The CDR3 coding sequence is TGTGCCAGCAGCTCCGAGTACGAGCAGTACTTC.

The CDR3 reads CASSPLVANTGELFF. Written as DNA, the CDR3 is TGTGCCAGCAGCCCCCTAGTGGCGAACACCGGGGAGCTGTTTTTT. The V gene is TRBV5-5, the J gene TRBJ2-2, with D uncertain. CDR3 length equals 15 residues. The germline gives CDR1 SGHKS, CDR2 YYEKEE (reference sequence). V was pared by 4 bases and J by 0 bases, with 10 bases between.

The chain links TRBV4-3 to TRBJ1-2, with 7 bases aligning to TRBD1. The CDR3 runs 13 residues. Germline V gene data show CDR1 as LGHNA and CDR2 as YSLEER. V lost 2 bases, J lost 6 bases, and 3 bases stayed unmatched. The CDR3 coding sequence is TGCGCCAGCAGCCAACAGGGGGTTGATGGCTACACCTTC. Protein sequence: CASSQQGVDGYTF.

This clone is a singleton in its sample. This chain connects TRBV10-3 to TRBJ2-3; TRBD2 agrees at 7 bases. This CDR3 is built from 16 residues. Losses at the gene ends were 2 bases for V and 6 bases for J; bases not matched to a gene: 11. Germline CDR1 reads ENHRY; CDR2 reads SYGVKD. CDR3 bases: TGTGCCATCAGTGAGCCGTTAATGGGGGAGGGTGATACGCAGTATTTT. Amino acid sequence: CAISEPLMGEGDTQYF.

The V call is TRBV7-2, the J call TRBJ2-7; the D is unclear. Trimming cost V 3 bases and J 1 base, with 4 bases left between them. The CDR3 consists of 12 residues. CDR1 is SGHTA, CDR2 FQGNSA, per germline. CDR3 sequence: CASSFSSYEQYF. The DNA for the CDR3 is TGTGCCAGCAGCTTCTCGTCCTACGAGCAGTACTTC.

V usage is TRBV5-5 and J usage is TRBJ2-2, with TRBD1 as a possible D gene (6 bases). The length of the CDR3 is 15 residues. Germline V gene sequence: CDR1 SGHKS, CDR2 YYEKEE (reference sequence). The ends were cut back, 2 bases at V and 2 bases at J, with 10 bases in the middle. The CDR3 sequence: CASSFGTLNTGELFF. DNA of the CDR3: TGTGCCAGCAGCTTTGGGACACTAAACACCGGGGAGCTGTTTTTT.

The chain uses TRBV18 and TRBJ2-5; D perhaps matches TRBD1 (5 bases). Looked up from germline, CDR1 is KGHSH and CDR2 is LQKENI. The V gene lost 8 bases and the J gene lost 0 bases, with 13 bases spanning the gap. The CDR3 sequence is 14 residues long. The CDR3 DNA reads as TGTGCCAGCGCCAGGGTTGGGCACCAAGAGACCCAGTACTTC. Encoded protein: CASARVGHQETQYF.

The chain carries TRBV18 and TRBJ2-7; D remains unclear. The CDR3 is 12 residues long. Germline values: CDR1 KGHSH, CDR2 LQKENI. V lost 3 bases, J lost 7 bases, and 10 bases lay in between. The CDR3 DNA sequence: TGTGCCAGCTCACCGGCGGTGCGAGAGCAGTACTTC. Translation gives CASSPAVREQYF.

The J gene is TRBJ2-7, the V gene TRBV6-1; possibly TRBD2 for D (6 bases). The CDR3 extends over 15 amino acids. V lost 2 bases, J lost 2 bases, and 13 bases lay in between. In germline, CDR1 is MNHNS, CDR2 SASEGT. The CDR3 is CASSESGPFPYEQYF. CDR3 nucleotides: TGTGCCAGCAGTGAAAGCGGGCCATTCCCCTACGAGCAGTACTTC.

The CDR3 loop is CASTEGGAGNQPQHF. The CDR3 coding sequence is TGTGCCAGTACTGAGGGGGGGGCTGGCAATCAGCCCCAGCATTTT. V is TRBV19 and J is TRBJ1-5; D possibly corresponds to TRBD1 (6 bases). CDR3 size: 15 residues. Deletions cut 7 bases from V and 2 bases from J, with 15 bases between. Per the germline V gene, CDR1 is LNHDA and CDR2 is SQIVND (reference sequence).

V and J are TRBV4-2 and TRBJ1-1; TRBD1 agrees at 9 bases. The CDR3 consists of 14 residues. Germline assignment: CDR1 LGHNA and CDR2 YNFKEQ. The V and J ends lost 5 bases and 5 bases, in that order; junction bases with no gene match: 6. In nucleotides, the CDR3 is TGTGCCAGCAGCGATCACAGGGGGCTTACTGAAGCTTTCTTT. This encodes CASSDHRGLTEAFF.

This clone was observed once. The CDR3 spells CASYFKGRGEAFF. In DNA form, the CDR3 reads TGTGCCAGCTATTTCAAAGGGCGGGGTGAAGCTTTCTTT. This chain connects TRBV18 to TRBJ1-1; D ambiguous. The CDR3 sequence is 13 residues long. CDR1 KGHSH and CDR2 LQKENI come from the germline V gene. The V end lost 7 bases, the J end lost 7 bases, and 16 bases lay between the germline ends.

Comment on this clone: Other DNA sequences in the sample encode the same CDR3. The V gene is TRBV7-2, the J gene TRBJ1-1, with D perhaps TRBD1 (5 bases). Germline V gene data show CDR1 as SGHTA and CDR2 as FQGNSA. The CDR3 is 14 residues long. Trimming shortened V by 5 bases and J by 4 bases, and 14 bases separated the two germline ends. This CDR3 is CASSGQGPGTEAFF. Here the CDR3 DNA reads TGTGCCAGCAGCGGGCAGGGCCCCGGCACTGAAGCTTTCTTT. Using reference TRBV7-2 and TRBJ1-1 for the parts outside the CDR3, the full variable domain is GAGVSQSPSNKVTEKGKDVELRCDPISGHTALYWYRQSLGQGLEFLIYFQGNSAPDKSGLPSDRFSAERTGGSVSTLTIQRTQQEDSAVYLCASSGQGPGTEAFFGQGTRLTVV.

V is TRBV6-5 and J is TRBJ2-2; D is unresolved. Trimming shortened V by 1 base and J by 6 bases, and 9 bases separated the two germline ends. The CDR3 runs to 14 residues. Germline-derived CDR1 and CDR2 are MNHEY and SVGAGI. The CDR3 sequence is CASSYFRGPGELFF. The CDR3 nucleotides are TGTGCCAGCAGTTACTTCCGCGGTCCCGGGGAGCTGTTTTTT.